Described below is a single TCR beta chain sequence and its context. Researchers partitioned CD4+ cells into CD45RA+ naive and CD45RA-negative memory subsets. The entry originates in a study of shared clonotypes between healthy human individuals. Trimming shortened V by 4 bases and J by 2 bases, and 10 bases separated the two germline ends. The CDR3 runs to 14 residues. Germline V gene sequence: CDR1 ENHRY, CDR2 SYGVKD. Sequencing used immunoSEQ multiplex PCR; TCRdb keeps in-frame clones, though not all of them. The data show 2,100,000 or so clones, roughly 95% seen once. The V call is TRBV10-3, the J call TRBJ2-3; D is unresolved. The sample comprised naive CD4+ T cells sorted from blood. Documented subset: CD45RA+ positively selected. The source of this sequence is a man younger than 30 in good health. The CDR3 DNA reads TGTGCCATCAGTGGCGAGACCAACACAGATACGCAGTATTTT. It is translated as CAISGETNTDTQYF.